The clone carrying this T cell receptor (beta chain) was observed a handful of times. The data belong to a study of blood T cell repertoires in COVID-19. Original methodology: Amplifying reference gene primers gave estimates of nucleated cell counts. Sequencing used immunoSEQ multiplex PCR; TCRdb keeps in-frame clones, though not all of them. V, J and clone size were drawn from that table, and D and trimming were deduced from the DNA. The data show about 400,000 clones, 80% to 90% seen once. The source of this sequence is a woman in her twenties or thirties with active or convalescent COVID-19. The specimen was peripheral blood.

In nucleotides, the CDR3 is TGCGCCAGCAGTCAGACCAGACAGGCACCGAACACTGAAGCTTTCTTT. The encoded protein is CASSQTRQAPNTEAFF. This sequence joins TRBV23-1 and TRBJ1-1; D possibly corresponds to TRBD1 (6 bases). TRBV23-1 is placed among ORFs of uncertain function. V lost 3 bases, J lost 1 base, and 15 bases lay in between. The CDR3 has 16 residues.